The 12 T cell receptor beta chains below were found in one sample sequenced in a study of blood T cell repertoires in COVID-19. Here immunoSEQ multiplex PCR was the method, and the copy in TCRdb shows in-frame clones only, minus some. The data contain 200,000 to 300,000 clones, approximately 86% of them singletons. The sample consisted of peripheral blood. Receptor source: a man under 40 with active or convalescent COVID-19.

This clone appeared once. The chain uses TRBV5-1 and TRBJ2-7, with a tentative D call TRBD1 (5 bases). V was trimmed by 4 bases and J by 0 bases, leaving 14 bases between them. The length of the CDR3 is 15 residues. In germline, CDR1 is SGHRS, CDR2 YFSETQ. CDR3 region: CASSVGAANSYEQYF. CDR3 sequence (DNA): TGCGCCAGCAGCGTAGGGGCAGCCAACTCCTACGAGCAGTACTTC.

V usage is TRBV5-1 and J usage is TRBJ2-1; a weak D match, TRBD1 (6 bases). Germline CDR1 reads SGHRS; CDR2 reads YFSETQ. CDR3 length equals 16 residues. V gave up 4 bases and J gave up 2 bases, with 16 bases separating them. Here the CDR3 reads CASSQYATGTYNEQFF. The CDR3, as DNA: TGCGCCAGCAGCCAATACGCCACAGGGACCTACAATGAGCAGTTCTTC.

The CDR3 spells CASSSRGGSYGYTF. The CDR3, as DNA: TGTGCCAGCAGCTCCCGGGGAGGGAGCTATGGCTACACCTTC. V gene TRBV9 combines with J gene TRBJ1-2; D gene ambiguous. Per the germline V gene, CDR1 is SGDLS and CDR2 is YYNGEE. Trimming took off 4 bases at V and 4 bases at J, with 14 bases between the two ends. This CDR3 region has 14 residues.

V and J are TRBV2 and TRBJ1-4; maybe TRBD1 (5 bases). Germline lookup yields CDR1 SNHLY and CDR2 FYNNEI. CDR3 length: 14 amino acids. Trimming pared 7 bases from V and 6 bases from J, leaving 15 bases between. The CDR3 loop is CASTGGVYDEKLFF. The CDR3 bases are TGTGCCAGCACAGGAGGGGTGTACGATGAAAAACTGTTTTTT.

The CDR3 reads CASSYMGPQETQYF. The CDR3 nucleotides are TGTGCCAGCAGTTACATGGGGCCCCAAGAGACCCAGTACTTC. This chain joins TRBV6-5 and TRBJ2-5; TRBD1 might be the D (5 bases). Germline CDR1 and CDR2: MNHEY and SVGAGI. The CDR3 is made up of 14 amino acids. The V end was cut by 2 bases, the J end by 1 base, with 8 bases between.

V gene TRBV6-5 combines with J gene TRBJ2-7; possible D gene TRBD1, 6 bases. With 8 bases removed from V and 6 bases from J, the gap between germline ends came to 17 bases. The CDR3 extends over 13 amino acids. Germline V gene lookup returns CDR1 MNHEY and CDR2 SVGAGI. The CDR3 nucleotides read TGTGCCAGCGGCCCGGGACCACAGGGCGAGCAGTACTTC. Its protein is CASGPGPQGEQYF.

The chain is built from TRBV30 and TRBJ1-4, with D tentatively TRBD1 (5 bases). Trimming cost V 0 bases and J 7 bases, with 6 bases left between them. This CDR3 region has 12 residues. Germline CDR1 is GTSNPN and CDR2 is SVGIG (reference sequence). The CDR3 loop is CAWSVGREKLFF. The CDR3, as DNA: TGTGCCTGGAGTGTGGGGCGTGAAAAACTGTTTTTT. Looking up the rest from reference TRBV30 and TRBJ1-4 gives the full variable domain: SQTIHQWPATLVQPVGSPLSLECTVEGTSNPNLYWYRQAAGRGLQLLFYSVGIGQISSEVPQNLSASRPQDRQFILSSKKLLLSDSGFYLCAWSVGREKLFFGSGTQLSVL.

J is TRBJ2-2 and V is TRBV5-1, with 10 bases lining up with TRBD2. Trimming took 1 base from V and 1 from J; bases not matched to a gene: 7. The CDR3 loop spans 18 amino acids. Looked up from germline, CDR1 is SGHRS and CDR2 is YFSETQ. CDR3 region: CASSLIPSGGLNTGELFF. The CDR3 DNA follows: TGCGCCAGCAGCTTGATCCCTAGCGGGGGCTTGAACACCGGGGAGCTGTTTTTT.

In DNA form, the CDR3 reads TGTGCCGGAGGGACAGGGGGCACAGATACGCAGTATTTT. It codes for CAGGTGGTDTQYF. V gene TRBV13 combines with J gene TRBJ2-3; 10 bases fit TRBD1. The germline V gene encodes CDR1 PRHDT and CDR2 FYEKMQ (reference sequence). This CDR3 comprises 13 residues. With V trimmed by 11 bases and J by 1 base, 3 bases remained unmatched.

The CDR3 sequence: CASSQDISGGPDTQYF. In nucleotides, the CDR3 is TGTGCCAGCAGCCAAGATATCAGCGGGGGGCCAGATACGCAGTATTTT. The rearrangement links TRBV4-2 to TRBJ2-3, with 9 bases matching TRBD2. Germline-derived CDR1 and CDR2 are LGHNA and YNFKEQ. J was trimmed by 4 bases and V by 0 bases; bases with no gene match: 5. The CDR3 totals 16 residues.

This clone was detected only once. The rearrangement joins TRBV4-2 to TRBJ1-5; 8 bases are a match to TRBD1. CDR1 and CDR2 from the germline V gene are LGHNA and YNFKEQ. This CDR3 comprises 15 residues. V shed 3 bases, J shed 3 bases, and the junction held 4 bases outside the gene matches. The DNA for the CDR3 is TGTGCCAGCAGCCACGAGGACAGGGTCAATCAGCCCCAGCATTTT. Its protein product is CASSHEDRVNQPQHF.

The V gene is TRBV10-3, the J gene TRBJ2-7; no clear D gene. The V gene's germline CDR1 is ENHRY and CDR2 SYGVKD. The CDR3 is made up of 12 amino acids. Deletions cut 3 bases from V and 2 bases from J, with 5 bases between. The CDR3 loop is CAISDNAYEQYF. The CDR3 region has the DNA TGTGCCATCAGTGACAATGCCTACGAGCAGTACTTC.